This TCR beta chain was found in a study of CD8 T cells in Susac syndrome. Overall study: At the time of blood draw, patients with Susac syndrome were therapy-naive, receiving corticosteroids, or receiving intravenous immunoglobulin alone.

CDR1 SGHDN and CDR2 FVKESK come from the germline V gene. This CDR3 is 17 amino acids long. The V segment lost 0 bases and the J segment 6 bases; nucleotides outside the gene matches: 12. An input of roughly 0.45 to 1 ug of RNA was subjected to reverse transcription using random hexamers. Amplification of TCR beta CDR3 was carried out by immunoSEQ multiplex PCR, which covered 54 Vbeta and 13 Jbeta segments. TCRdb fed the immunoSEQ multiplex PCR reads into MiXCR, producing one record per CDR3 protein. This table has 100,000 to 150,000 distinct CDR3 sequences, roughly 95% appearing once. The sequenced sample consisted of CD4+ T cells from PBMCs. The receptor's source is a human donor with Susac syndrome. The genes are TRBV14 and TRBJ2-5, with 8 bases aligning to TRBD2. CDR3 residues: CASSQDQSGRTRKTQYF. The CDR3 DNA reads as TGTGCCAGCAGCCAAGATCAGAGCGGGAGAACTAGGAAGACCCAGTACTTC.